This TCR beta chain was observed in a study of vaccination effects on CD4 cells after COVID-19. TCRdb keeps only in-frame clones here, not all; method: immunoSEQ multiplex PCR. The data contain roughly 24,000 clones, 60% to 80% of them singletons. Overall study findings and caveats: Mainly new clones induced by vaccination were found among post-vaccine spike-reactive clones in convalescents. Convalescent patients were few in the study, and early post-infection timepoints were absent.

V lost 5 bases and J 5 bases, leaving 14 bases between the germline ends. The CDR3 has 14 amino acids. Germline assignment: CDR1 SGHTA and CDR2 FQGNSA. Sequencing followed a ViraFEST assay step that expanded antigen-specific CD4+ T cells with viral peptide pools. It was after around 10 days of culture that CD4+ T cells were isolated. This individual contracted SARS-CoV-2 between March and December 2020, as verified by PCR. On this clone itself: Its target is not known.

This TCR was recovered from a human donor who had a prior SARS-CoV-2 infection. This chain joins TRBV7-2 and TRBJ2-3; D perhaps matches TRBD2 (6 bases). Specimen: CD4+ T cells from PBMCs cultured with SARS-CoV-2 spike peptides, collected before COVID-19 vaccination. The DNA of the CDR3 is TGTGCCAGCAGCGTACAACTAGCTAGAGATACGCAGTATTTT. Translating gives CASSVQLARDTQYF.